What follows describes a single TCR beta chain. Its antigen is unidentified. Via MiXCR, TCRdb re-called the 5' RACE reads, giving one row per CDR3 protein. Of around 1.7 million distinct CDR3 sequences in the sample, 25% to 35% were seen once. V shed 6 bases, J shed 6 bases, and the junction held 10 bases outside the gene matches. This CDR3 spans 14 amino acids. Germline loops: CDR1 DFQATT, CDR2 SNEGSKA (reference sequence). This sample stems from a study of identical twins. Study-level points and caveats: In cord blood, abundant beta clonotypes had fewer insertions; memory showed no trend.

The rearrangement joins TRBV20-1 to TRBJ2-3; TRBD2 matches at 9 bases. The clonotype was recovered from a newborn girl in good health. The material sequenced was cord blood. DNA for the CDR3: TGCAGTGCCGAGCCGGGACTAGCATTGGATACGCAGTATTTT. Its protein is CSAEPGLALDTQYF.